The 3 T cell receptor beta chains below all came from one sample that was sequenced in a study of cytomegalovirus exposure and HLA in healthy donors (dated by TCRdb to the late 2010s). Library preparation employed the immunoSEQ multiplex PCR assay. For the multiplex PCR, a mixture combining 60 forward primers for TCR Vbeta segments and 13 reverse primers for TCR Jbeta segments was used. TCRdb limited this immuneACCESS table to in-frame rearrangements with V and J called. A share of clones is missing; checked studies link under half to unresolved V genes, and the rest is unexplained. This sample lists around 160,000 clones; about 77% were detected once. The ten largest clones take up roughly 7.4% of the sample. The sample was PBMCs. Source of these receptors: a male donor in good health and CMV-seropositive.

This chain uses TRBV28 with TRBJ1-6; D not certain. Trimming removed 6 bases from V and 7 bases from J, with 7 bases in between. Germline V gives CDR1 MDHEN, CDR2 SYDVKM. The CDR3 covers 12 residues. The CDR3 DNA is TGTGCCAGCAGCCCCGGGAATTCACCCCTCCACTTT. The encoded protein is CASSPGNSPLHF. Looking up the rest from reference TRBV28 and TRBJ1-6 gives the full variable domain: DVKVTQSSRYLVKRTGEKVFLECVQDMDHENMFWYRQDPGLGLRLIYFSYDVKMKEKGDIPEGYSVSREKKERFSLILESASTNQTSMYLCASSPGNSPLHFGNGTRLTVT.

CDR3 nucleotides: TGTGCCAGCAGCCGCGAATACAGGGGACGTAATGAAAAACTGTTTTTT. It yields the protein CASSREYRGRNEKLFF. The chain carries TRBV27 and TRBJ1-4, with 7 bases that match TRBD1. The V and J ends lost 6 bases and 4 bases, in that order; junction bases with no gene match: 11. Germline CDR1 reads MNHEY; CDR2 reads SMNVEV (reference sequence). The CDR3 is 16 amino acids.

This clone appeared a few times. The rearrangement links TRBV29-1 to TRBJ1-1; no reliable D call. There are 12 residues in the CDR3. Germline CDR1 and CDR2: SQVTM and ANQGSEA. Trimming removed 7 bases at V and 6 bases at J, with 15 bases between. The CDR3 is CSAWYSGAEAFF. CDR3 bases: TGCAGCGCCTGGTATTCGGGTGCTGAAGCTTTCTTT.